This TCR beta chain was obtained from a study of blood T cell repertoires in COVID-19. TCRdb's table, derived via immunoSEQ multiplex PCR, lists solely in-frame clones and lacks some. The sample has about 180,000 clones; about 81% are singletons. The CDR3 totals 14 residues. Germline V gene lookup returns CDR1 SGHRS and CDR2 YFSETQ. The V and J ends lost 0 bases and 1 base respectively, with 2 bases between them. This TCR came from a woman aged 80 or over with COVID-19, enrolled during active disease. Sequenced material: peripheral blood. The chain is built from TRBV5-1 and TRBJ2-6; D is unresolved. The CDR3 DNA sequence: TGCGCCAGCAGCTTGGCTTCTGGGGCCAACGTCCTGACTTTC. This translates into CASSLASGANVLTF.